This TCR beta chain appears in the sequencing data of a study of T cell changes during pregnancy in multiple sclerosis. TCRdb's table, derived via immunoSEQ multiplex PCR, lists solely in-frame clones and lacks some. The sample includes roughly 40,000 clones, roughly 90% seen only once; the top ten take approximately 8.4%. Germline values: CDR1 SGHVS, CDR2 FQNEAQ. The CDR3 is 15 residues long. Trimming at V came to 5 bases and at J to 7 bases, leaving 8 bases not matched to a gene. This receptor was identified in a female donor with multiple sclerosis, enrolled in a pregnancy study. The source was CD8+ T cells from peripheral blood mononuclear cells, collected before pregnancy. The rearrangement joins TRBV7-8 to TRBJ2-1; 10 nucleotides align to TRBD2. CDR3 residues: CASSPLGLAENEQFF. The CDR3 nucleotides are TGTGCCAGCAGCCCCCTAGGACTAGCGGAAAATGAGCAGTTCTTC.